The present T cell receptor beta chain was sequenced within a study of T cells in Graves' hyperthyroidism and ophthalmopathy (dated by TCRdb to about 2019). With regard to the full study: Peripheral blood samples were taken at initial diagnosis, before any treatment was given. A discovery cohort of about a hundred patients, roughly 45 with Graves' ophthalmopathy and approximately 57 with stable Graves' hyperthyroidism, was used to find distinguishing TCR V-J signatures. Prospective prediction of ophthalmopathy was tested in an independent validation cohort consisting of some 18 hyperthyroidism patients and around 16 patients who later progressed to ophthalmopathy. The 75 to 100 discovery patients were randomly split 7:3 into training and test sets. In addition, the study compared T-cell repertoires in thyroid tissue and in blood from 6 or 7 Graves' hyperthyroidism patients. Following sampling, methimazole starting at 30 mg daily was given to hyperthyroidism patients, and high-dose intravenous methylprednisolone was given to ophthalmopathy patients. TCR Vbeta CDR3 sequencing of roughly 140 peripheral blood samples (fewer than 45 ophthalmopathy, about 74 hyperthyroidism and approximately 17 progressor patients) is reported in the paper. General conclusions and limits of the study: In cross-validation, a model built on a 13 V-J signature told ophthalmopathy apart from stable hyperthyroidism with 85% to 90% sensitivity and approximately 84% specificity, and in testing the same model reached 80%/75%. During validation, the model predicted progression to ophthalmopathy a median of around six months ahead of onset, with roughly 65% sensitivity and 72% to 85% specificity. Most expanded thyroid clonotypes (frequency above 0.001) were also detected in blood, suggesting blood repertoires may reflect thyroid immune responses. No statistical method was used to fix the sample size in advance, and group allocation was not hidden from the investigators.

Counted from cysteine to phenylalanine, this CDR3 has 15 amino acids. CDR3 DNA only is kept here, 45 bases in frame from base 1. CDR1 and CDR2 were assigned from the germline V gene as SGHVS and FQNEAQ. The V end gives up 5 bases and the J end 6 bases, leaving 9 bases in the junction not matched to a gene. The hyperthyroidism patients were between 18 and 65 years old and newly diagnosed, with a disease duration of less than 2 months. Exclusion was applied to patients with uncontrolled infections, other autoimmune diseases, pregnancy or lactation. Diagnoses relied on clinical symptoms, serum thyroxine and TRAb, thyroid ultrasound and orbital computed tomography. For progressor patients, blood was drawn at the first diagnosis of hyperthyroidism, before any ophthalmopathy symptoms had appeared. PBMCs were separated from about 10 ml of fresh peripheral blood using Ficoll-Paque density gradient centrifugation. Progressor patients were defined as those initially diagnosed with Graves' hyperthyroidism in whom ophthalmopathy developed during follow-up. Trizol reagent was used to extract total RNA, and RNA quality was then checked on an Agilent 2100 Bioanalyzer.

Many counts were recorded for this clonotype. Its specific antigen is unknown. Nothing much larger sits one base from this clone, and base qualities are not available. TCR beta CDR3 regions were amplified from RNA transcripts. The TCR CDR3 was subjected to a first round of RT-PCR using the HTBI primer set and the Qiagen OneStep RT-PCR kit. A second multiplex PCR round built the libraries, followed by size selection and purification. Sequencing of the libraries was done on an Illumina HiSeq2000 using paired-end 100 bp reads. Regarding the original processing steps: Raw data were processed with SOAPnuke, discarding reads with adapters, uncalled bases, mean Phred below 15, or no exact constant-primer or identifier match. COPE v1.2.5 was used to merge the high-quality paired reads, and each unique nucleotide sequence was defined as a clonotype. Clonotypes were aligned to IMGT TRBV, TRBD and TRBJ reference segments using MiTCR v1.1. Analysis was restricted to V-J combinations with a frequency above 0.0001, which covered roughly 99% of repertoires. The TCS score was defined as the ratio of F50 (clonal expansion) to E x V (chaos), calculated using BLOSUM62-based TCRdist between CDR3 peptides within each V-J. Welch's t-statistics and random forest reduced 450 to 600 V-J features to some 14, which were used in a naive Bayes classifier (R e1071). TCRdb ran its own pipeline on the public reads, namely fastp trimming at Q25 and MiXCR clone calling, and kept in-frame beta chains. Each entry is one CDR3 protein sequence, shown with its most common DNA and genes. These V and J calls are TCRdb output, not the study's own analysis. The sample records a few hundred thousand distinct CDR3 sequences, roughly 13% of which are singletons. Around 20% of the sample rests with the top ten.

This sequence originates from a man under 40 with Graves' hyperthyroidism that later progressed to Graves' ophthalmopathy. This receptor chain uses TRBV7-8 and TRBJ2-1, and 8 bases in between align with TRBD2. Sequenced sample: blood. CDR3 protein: CASSRRPGTSNEQFF. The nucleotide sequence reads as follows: TGTGCCAGCAGCCGCCGACCCGGGACTAGCAATGAGCAGTTCTTC.